The 15 T cell receptor beta chains below all came from one sample that was sequenced in a study of cytomegalovirus exposure and HLA in healthy donors. Researchers ran the PCR with 60 Vbeta and 13 Jbeta primers. Produced via immunoSEQ multiplex PCR; TCRdb's table is partial and in-frame only. This sample has around 100,000 clones, with roughly 70% found just once. Specimen: PBMCs. These receptors all stem from a young man in good health and CMV-seropositive.

In its sample, this clone was seen a few times. This sequence joins TRBV6-5 and TRBJ2-7; a weak D match, TRBD2 (7 bases). V lost 6 bases and J 7 bases, leaving 13 bases between the germline ends. This CDR3 is 12 amino acids long. Germline lookup yields CDR1 MNHEY and CDR2 SVGAGI. The CDR3 sequence is CASRGGAREQYF. CDR3 DNA: TGTGCCAGCAGGGGGGGGGCCAGGGAGCAGTACTTC.

This chain uses TRBV5-1 with TRBJ2-1, with D possibly matching TRBD1 (6 bases). The CDR3 is made up of 15 amino acids. Trimming left V 0 bases short and J 6 bases short, with 13 bases between. The V gene's germline CDR1 is SGHRS and CDR2 YFSETQ. CDR3 sequence: CASSLAQGIGNEQFF. CDR3 DNA: TGCGCCAGCAGCTTGGCCCAGGGGATTGGCAATGAGCAGTTCTTC.

The rearrangement joins TRBV27 to TRBJ2-5, with 13 positions matching TRBD2. Germline V gives CDR1 MNHEY, CDR2 SMNVEV (reference sequence). The V gene end was trimmed by 5 bases and the J gene end by 4 bases; junction bases not matched to a gene: 4. The CDR3 is made up of 15 amino acids. CDR3 in amino acids: CASSNGTSGVETQYF. CDR3 nucleotides: TGTGCCAGCAGTAACGGGACTAGCGGGGTAGAGACCCAGTACTTC.

This clone has just one count. This chain joins TRBV14 and TRBJ1-3, with no clear D. The CDR3 spans 14 residues. Per the germline V gene, CDR1 is SGHDN and CDR2 is FVKESK. Trimming removed 4 bases at V and 4 bases at J, with 11 bases between. Written as DNA, the CDR3 is TGTGCCAGCAGCCCCGGTGTTACGGGAAACACCATATATTTT. The encoded protein is CASSPGVTGNTIYF.

This chain connects TRBV7-8 to TRBJ1-5; D is ambiguous. V lost 3 bases and J lost 5, with 11 bases in between. The CDR3 is made up of 14 amino acids. The V gene's germline CDR1 is SGHVS and CDR2 FQNEAQ. CDR3 DNA sequence: TGTGCCAGCAGCTTCCTTGGGCCGGATCAGCCCCAGCATTTT. It codes for CASSFLGPDQPQHF.

This sequence joins TRBV10-2 and TRBJ2-5; 8 bases agree with TRBD1. With V trimmed by 6 bases and J by 5 bases, 5 bases remained unmatched. Germline lookup yields CDR1 WSHSY and CDR2 SAAADI. The CDR3 is 13 residues long. CDR3 protein: CASRKQGEETQYF. CDR3 in DNA: TGCGCCAGCAGGAAACAGGGGGAGGAGACCCAGTACTTC.

CDR3 bases: TGTGCCAGCTCACCAGGCACAGGGAATGAGCAGTTCTTC. Translation gives CASSPGTGNEQFF. The chain combines TRBV18 with TRBJ2-1; perhaps TRBD1 as D (6 bases). This CDR3 comprises 13 residues. V lost 2 bases and J lost 7, with 9 bases in between. Germline CDR1 is KGHSH and CDR2 is LQKENI.

This clone was seen a few times. The gene calls are TRBV5-6 and TRBJ1-4, with 8 bases fitting TRBD1. The germline CDR1 and CDR2 sequences are SGHDT and YYEEEE. The CDR3 totals 16 residues. After removal of 4 bases from V and 8 bases from J, the junction contained 13 bases not matched to a gene. CDR3 amino acids: CASSRLHRGLGEKLFF. CDR3 DNA sequence: TGTGCCAGCAGCAGACTGCACAGGGGGTTGGGGGAAAAACTGTTTTTT.

This clone was picked up one time. The chain combines TRBV5-6 with TRBJ2-2; the match to TRBD1 covers 9 bases. Germline CDR1 SGHDT, CDR2 YYEEEE. This CDR3 spans 17 amino acids. With V trimmed by 0 bases and J by 9 bases, 12 bases remained unmatched. CDR3 DNA sequence: TGTGCCAGCAGCTTGGAAGCCGGGACAGGGACCGGAAGGGAGCTGTTTTTT. Amino acid sequence: CASSLEAGTGTGRELFF.

This clone has a handful of counts. This rearrangement joins TRBV27 to TRBJ1-1, with 8 bases that match TRBD1. The CDR3 has 14 amino acids. Losses at the gene ends were 7 bases for V and 3 bases for J; bases not matched to a gene: 7. Germline CDR1 reads MNHEY; CDR2 reads SMNVEV (reference sequence). Here the CDR3 DNA reads TGTGCCAGCATCCCCAGGGGGCGAGACACTGAAGCTTTCTTT. Residues: CASIPRGRDTEAFF.

The genes are TRBV29-1 and TRBJ2-3; 9 nucleotides agree with TRBD1. CDR1 and CDR2 from the germline V gene are SQVTM and ANQGSEA. This CDR3 contains 16 residues. J gave up 5 bases and V 0 bases, and 9 bases lay outside the gene matches. The CDR3 here is CSVEDPYRGRKDTQYF. The CDR3 DNA sequence: TGCAGCGTTGAAGATCCATACAGGGGGCGAAAAGATACGCAGTATTTT.

The chain has TRBV1 and TRBJ2-2; the D call in the table, TRBD2, was not verified against the DNA. TRBV1 is assigned pseudogene status. The CDR3 extends over 16 amino acids. The CDR3 bases are TGCACCAGCAGCCAGGTCTCGGGGGGGGGTACCGGGGAGCTGTTTTTT. This codes for CTSSQVSGGGTGELFF.

The chain employs TRBV7-9 and TRBJ2-7; a possible D gene is TRBD1 (6 bases). The germline V gene has CDR1 SEHNR and CDR2 FQNEAQ (reference sequence). Trimming shortened V by 6 bases and J by 6 bases, and 12 bases separated the two germline ends. This CDR3 contains 12 residues. This CDR3 reads CASSQQGCEQYF. In DNA, the CDR3 is TGTGCCAGCAGTCAACAGGGTTGCGAGCAGTACTTC.

The V and J genes are TRBV19 and TRBJ2-5, with TRBD2 matching 12 bases. The CDR3 loop spans 16 amino acids. With V trimmed by 6 bases and J by 5 bases, 10 bases remained unmatched. Germline CDR1 and CDR2: LNHDA and SQIVND (reference sequence). Here the CDR3 reads CASSRPSGGARETQYF. DNA of the CDR3: TGTGCCAGTAGCCGCCCTAGCGGGGGGGCCCGTGAGACCCAGTACTTC.

The chain links TRBV5-1 to TRBJ1-2; perhaps TRBD1 as D (6 bases). The CDR3 is 12 amino acids. Germline CDR1 and CDR2: SGHRS and YFSETQ. Trimming shortened V by 4 bases and J by 8 bases, and 12 bases separated the two germline ends. The CDR3 loop reads CASSQQGRGYTF. The CDR3 DNA reads TGCGCCAGCAGCCAACAGGGTCGCGGCTACACCTTC.